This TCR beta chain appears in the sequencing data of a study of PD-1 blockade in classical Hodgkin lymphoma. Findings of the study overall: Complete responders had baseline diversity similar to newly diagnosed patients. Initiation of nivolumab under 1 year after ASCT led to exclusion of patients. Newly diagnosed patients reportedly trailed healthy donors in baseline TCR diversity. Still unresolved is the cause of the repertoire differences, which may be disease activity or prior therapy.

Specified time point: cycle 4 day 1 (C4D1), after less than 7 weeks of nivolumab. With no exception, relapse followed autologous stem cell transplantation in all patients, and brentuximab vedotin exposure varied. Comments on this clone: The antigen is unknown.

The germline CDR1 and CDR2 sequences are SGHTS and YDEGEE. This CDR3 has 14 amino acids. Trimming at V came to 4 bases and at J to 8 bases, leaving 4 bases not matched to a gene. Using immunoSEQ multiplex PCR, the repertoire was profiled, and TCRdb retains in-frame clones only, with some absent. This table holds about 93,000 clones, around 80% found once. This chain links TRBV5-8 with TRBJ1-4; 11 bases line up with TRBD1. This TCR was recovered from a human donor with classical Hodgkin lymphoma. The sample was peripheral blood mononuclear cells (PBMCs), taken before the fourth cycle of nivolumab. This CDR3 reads CASSPDRGREKLFF. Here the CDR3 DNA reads TGTGCCAGCAGCCCGGACAGGGGGCGAGAAAAACTGTTTTTT.